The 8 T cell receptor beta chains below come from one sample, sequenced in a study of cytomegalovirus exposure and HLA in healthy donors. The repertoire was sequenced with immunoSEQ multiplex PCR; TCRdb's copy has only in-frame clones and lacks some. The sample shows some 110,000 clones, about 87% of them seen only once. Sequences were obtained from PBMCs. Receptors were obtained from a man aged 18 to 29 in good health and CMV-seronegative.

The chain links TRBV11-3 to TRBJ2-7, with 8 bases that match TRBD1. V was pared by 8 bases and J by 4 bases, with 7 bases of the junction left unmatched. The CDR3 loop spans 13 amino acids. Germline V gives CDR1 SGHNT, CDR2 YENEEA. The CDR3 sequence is CASAPDRVYEQYF. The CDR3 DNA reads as TGTGCCAGCGCCCCGGACAGGGTTTACGAGCAGTACTTC. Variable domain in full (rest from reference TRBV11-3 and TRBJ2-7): EAGVVQSPRYKIIEKKQPVAFWCNPISGHNTLYWYLQNLGQGPELLIRYENEEAVDDSQLPKDRFSAERLKGVDSTLKIQPAELGDSAVYLCASAPDRVYEQYFGPGTRLTVT.

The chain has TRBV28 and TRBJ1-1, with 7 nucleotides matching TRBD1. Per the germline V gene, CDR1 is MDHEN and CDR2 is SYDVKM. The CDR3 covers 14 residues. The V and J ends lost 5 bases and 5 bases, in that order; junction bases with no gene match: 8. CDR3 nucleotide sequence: TGTGCCAGCAGTCCCCGACAGGGAAGGACTGAAGCTTTCTTT. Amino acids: CASSPRQGRTEAFF.

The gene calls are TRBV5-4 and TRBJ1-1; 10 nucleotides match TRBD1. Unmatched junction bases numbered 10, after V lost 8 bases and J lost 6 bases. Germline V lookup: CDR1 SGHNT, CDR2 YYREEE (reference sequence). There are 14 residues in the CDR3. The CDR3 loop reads CASRETGGASEAFF. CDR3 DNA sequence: TGTGCCAGTAGAGAGACAGGGGGCGCTTCTGAAGCTTTCTTT.

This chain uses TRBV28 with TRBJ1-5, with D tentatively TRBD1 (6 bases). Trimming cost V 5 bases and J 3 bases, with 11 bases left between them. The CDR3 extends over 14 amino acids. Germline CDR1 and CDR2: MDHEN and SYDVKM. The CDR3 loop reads CASSIRGDNQPQHF. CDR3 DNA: TGTGCCAGCAGTATCAGGGGAGACAATCAGCCCCAGCATTTT.

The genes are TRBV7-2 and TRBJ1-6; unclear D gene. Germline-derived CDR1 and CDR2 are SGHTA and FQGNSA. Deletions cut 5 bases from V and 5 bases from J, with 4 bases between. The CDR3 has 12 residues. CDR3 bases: TGTGCCAGCAGCCTAAATAATTCACCCCTCCACTTT. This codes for CASSLNNSPLHF. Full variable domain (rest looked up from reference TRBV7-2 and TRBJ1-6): GAGVSQSPSNKVTEKGKDVELRCDPISGHTALYWYRQSLGQGLEFLIYFQGNSAPDKSGLPSDRFSAERTGGSVSTLTIQRTQQEDSAVYLCASSLNNSPLHFGNGTRLTVT.

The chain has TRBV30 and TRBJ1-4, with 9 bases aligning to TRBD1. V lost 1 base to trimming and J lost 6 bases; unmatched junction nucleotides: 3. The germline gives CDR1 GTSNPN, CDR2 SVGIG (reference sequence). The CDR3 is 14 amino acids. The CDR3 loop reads CAWSAGQGHEKLFF. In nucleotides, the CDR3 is TGTGCCTGGAGTGCTGGACAGGGGCATGAAAAACTGTTTTTT.

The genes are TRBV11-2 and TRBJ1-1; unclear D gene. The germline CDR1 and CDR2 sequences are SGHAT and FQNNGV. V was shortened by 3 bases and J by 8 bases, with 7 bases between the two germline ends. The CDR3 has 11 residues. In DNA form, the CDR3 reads TGTGCCAGCAGCTTCTCAGAAGAAGCTTTCTTT. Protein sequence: CASSFSEEAFF.

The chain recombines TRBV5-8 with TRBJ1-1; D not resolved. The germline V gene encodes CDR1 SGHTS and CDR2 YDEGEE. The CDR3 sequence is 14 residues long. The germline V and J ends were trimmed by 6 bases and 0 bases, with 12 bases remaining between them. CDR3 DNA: TGTGCCAGCACTAGCCGACCGTTGAACACTGAAGCTTTCTTT. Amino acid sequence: CASTSRPLNTEAFF.